The rows below give T cell receptor beta chains drawn from one sample of a study of shared clonotypes between healthy human individuals. Method: immunoSEQ multiplex PCR; TCRdb's copy keeps in-frame clones and lacks some. The repertoire holds under 1 million clones, with more than 85% as singletons. Material for sequencing was naive CD8+ T cells sorted from blood. The origin of the receptors is a man younger than 40 in good health. CDR3s include the opening cysteine and the closing phenylalanine or tryptophan. A D gene is named only where the DNA matches it firmly. Size is omitted from some rows. Given values are once, few, many or a class for expanded clones.

clone size	D gene	V gene	J gene	CDR3 DNA	CDR3 protein
-	-	TRBV29-1	TRBJ2-7	TGCAGCGTTTTTATTGAGGGGCAGTACTTC	CSVFIEGQYF
-	TRBD2	TRBV27	TRBJ2-7	TGTGCCAGCAGGGCACTAGCGGGAGGGTGGGACGAGCAGTACTTC	CASRALAGGWDEQYF
-	TRBD1	TRBV5-4	TRBJ2-7	TGTGCCAGCAGTCAAAAGGACAGGGGCCACGAGCAGTACTTC	CASSQKDRGHEQYF
-	TRBD2	TRBV19	TRBJ2-1	TGTGCCAGTAGGCCTAGCGGGCACAATGAGCAGTTCTTC	CASRPSGHNEQFF
-	TRBD1	TRBV25-1	TRBJ2-2	TGTGCCAGCAGAGGGACAGCGAACACCGGGGAGCTGTTTTTT	CASRGTANTGELFF
-	-	TRBV2	TRBJ2-7	TGTGCCAGCAGTGAAGCTAATGTCTACGAGCAGTACTTC	CASSEANVYEQYF
once	-	TRBV11-2	TRBJ2-5	TGTGCCAGCAGCAACTGGGCGGAAGAGACCCAGTACTTC	CASSNWAEETQYF
-	-	TRBV7-8	TRBJ2-7	TGTGCCAGCAGCTACCCATCGGGAGTAAACCGGGGCGAGCAGTACTTC	CASSYPSGVNRGEQYF
once	-	TRBV28	TRBJ2-7	TGTGCCAGCAGTCTACCTTATGAGGGGGAACCCTACGAGCAGTACTTC	CASSLPYEGEPYEQYF
-	-	TRBV6-1	TRBJ2-7	TGTGCCAGCACGCAATCCTCTGAAAACTACGAGCAGTACTTC	CASTQSSENYEQYF
-	-	TRBV6-1	TRBJ2-5	TGTGCCAGCAGTGAATACGGGGGGCTATGGGAGACCCAGTACTTC	CASSEYGGLWETQYF
once	-	TRBV5-1	TRBJ2-3	TGCGCCAGCAGCTTGGTTGGGGGGAGCACAGATACGCAGTATTTT	CASSLVGGSTDTQYF
-	TRBD2	TRBV6-5	TRBJ2-7	TGTGCCAGCAGTTACTATGGGTCGGGAGGGCTCTACGAGCAGTACTTC	CASSYYGSGGLYEQYF
-	-	TRBV7-8	TRBJ2-3	TGTGCCAGCAGCGAAGACCTAATGGAGAGCACAGATACGCAGTATTTT	CASSEDLMESTDTQYF
-	TRBD2	TRBV11-3	TRBJ2-3	TGTGCCAGCAGCCTGGGGGCTAGCGGGTCAGATACGCAGTATTTT	CASSLGASGSDTQYF
-	-	TRBV10-3	TRBJ1-1	TGTGCCACCCAGGACCTGACCACTGAAGCTTTCTTT	CATQDLTTEAFF
-	-	TRBV10-1	TRBJ2-1	TGCGCCAGCAGTGAGCAGAAAAAGGGGCACACATACAATGAGCAGTTCTTC	CASSEQKKGHTYNEQFF
-	TRBD2	TRBV27	TRBJ2-1	TGTGCCAGCAGTCTCCCGGGACTAGCGGGAGGGCCACGTGAGCAGTTCTTC	CASSLPGLAGGPREQFF
-	-	TRBV27	TRBJ2-3	TGTGCCAGCAGTTTACTGGCCACCACAGATACGCAGTATTTT	CASSLLATTDTQYF
-	-	TRBV28	TRBJ2-6	TGTGCCAGCAGTTTACACTCACGGAGCTCTGGGGCCAACGTCCTGACTTTC	CASSLHSRSSGANVLTF
-	-	TRBV5-4	TRBJ2-2	TGTGCCAGCAGTTGGAATAAGAACACCGGGGAGCTGTTTTTT	CASSWNKNTGELFF
-	TRBD2	TRBV6-5	TRBJ2-1	TGTGCCAGCAGTTCATCCTTATCTAGCGGGAGGGAGCAGTTCTTC	CASSSSLSSGREQFF
-	TRBD1	TRBV7-8	TRBJ1-1	TGTGCCAGCAGCTGGACCTATCAGGGGGCGAACACTGAAGCTTTCTTT	CASSWTYQGANTEAFF
-	-	TRBV28	TRBJ2-1	TGTGCCAGCAGTCTGGCCGCGTACAATGAGCAGTTCTTC	CASSLAAYNEQFF
-	-	TRBV6-6	TRBJ2-7	TGTGCCAGCACCAACGTGGGTTTCTCCTACGAGCAGTACTTC	CASTNVGFSYEQYF
few	-	TRBV28	TRBJ2-3	TGTGCCAGCAGTCTCACAGGGTCTAGCACAGATACGCAGTATTTT	CASSLTGSSTDTQYF
-	TRBD1	TRBV5-1	TRBJ2-1	TGCGCCAGCAGCGACCGGGACAGGGTTTACAATGAGCAGTTCTTC	CASSDRDRVYNEQFF
-	TRBD2	TRBV19	TRBJ2-1	TGTGCCAGTAGCCCCGGACTAGTTCTTGAGCAGTTCTTC	CASSPGLVLEQFF
-	TRBD1	TRBV7-9	TRBJ1-1	TGTGCCAGCAGCTTAGAGGGGGCCTCGGGGAGACCTGAAGCTTTCTTT	CASSLEGASGRPEAFF
-	-	TRBV19	TRBJ2-1	TGTGCCAGCTCAGCCTACTCCTACAATGAGCAGTTCTTC	CASSAYSYNEQFF
-	-	TRBV4-2	TRBJ1-1	TGTGCTAGCAGCCAAGATGGGCGCCAAGCTTTCTTT	CASSQDGRQAFF
-	-	TRBV2	TRBJ1-3	TGTGCCAGCTGCTCCGGACAGTACTCTGGAAACACCATATATTTT	CASCSGQYSGNTIYF
-	TRBD1	TRBV5-1	TRBJ2-1	TGCGCCAGCCAAGACGGGACAGGGAGTAATGAGCAGTTCTTC	CASQDGTGSNEQFF
-	-	TRBV14	TRBJ2-5	TGTGCCAGCAGCCAGAGACGGGACACTCGGGAGACCCAGTACTTC	CASSQRRDTRETQYF
-	TRBD1	TRBV6-1	TRBJ1-4	TGTGCCAGCAGTGCCTCCCCGACAGGGGATAATGAAAAACTGTTTTTT	CASSASPTGDNEKLFF
-	-	TRBV4-3	TRBJ2-7	TGCGCCAGCAGCCAGGTCCGGGACTTCTACGAGCAGTACTTC	CASSQVRDFYEQYF
once	-	TRBV19	TRBJ1-5	TGTGCCAGTAGTATAGGACGGTATCAGCCCCAGCATTTT	CASSIGRYQPQHF
-	TRBD2	TRBV28	TRBJ2-7	TGTGCCAGCAGGACACTAGCGGGAGGGTACGAGCAGTACTTC	CASRTLAGGYEQYF
-	TRBD1	TRBV29-1	TRBJ2-5	TGCAGCGTTGAGGGCTTGGGGACAGGGCCAGAGACCCAGTACTTC	CSVEGLGTGPETQYF
-	-	TRBV6-5	TRBJ2-2	TGTGCCAGCAGTTACATGAACACCGGGGAGCTGTTTTTT	CASSYMNTGELFF
-	-	TRBV28	TRBJ2-5	TGTGCCAGCAGTTTATCACCCAGGGACCAAGAGACCCAGTACTTC	CASSLSPRDQETQYF
-	-	TRBV7-2	TRBJ1-2	TGTGCCAGCAGCTTGAATTACTATGGCTACACCTTC	CASSLNYYGYTF
-	TRBD1	TRBV27	TRBJ2-7	TGTGCCAGCAGTCCCCGGGACAGGGCTCCCGAGGAGCAGTACTTC	CASSPRDRAPEEQYF
-	-	TRBV15	TRBJ2-1	TGTGCCACCAGCAGAGACTCCCCCCGGGCAGCTCAACAGAATGAGCAGTTCTTC	CATSRDSPRAAQQNEQFF
-	-	TRBV6-5	TRBJ1-5	TGTGCCAGCAGTTACCGGCTCGGAAATCAGCCCCAGCATTTT	CASSYRLGNQPQHF
-	TRBD2	TRBV7-6	TRBJ2-3	TGTGCCAGCAGCTCAAGCGGGAGTCCAGATACGCAGTATTTT	CASSSSGSPDTQYF